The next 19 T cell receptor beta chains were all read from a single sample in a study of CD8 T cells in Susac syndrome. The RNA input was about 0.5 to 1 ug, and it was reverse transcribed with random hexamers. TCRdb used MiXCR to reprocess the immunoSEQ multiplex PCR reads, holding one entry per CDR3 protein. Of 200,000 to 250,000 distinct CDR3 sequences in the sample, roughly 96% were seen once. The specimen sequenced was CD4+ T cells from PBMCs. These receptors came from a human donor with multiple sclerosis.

CDR3 coding DNA: TGTGCCAGCAAGACTAGCGGTTCCACAGATACGCAGTATTTT. It specifies CASKTSGSTDTQYF. The chain joins TRBV2 to TRBJ2-3; TRBD2 agrees at 9 bases. With 7 bases clipped from V and 2 bases from J, the junction kept 4 bases outside the gene matches. Germline CDR1 and CDR2: SNHLY and FYNNEI. The CDR3 consists of 14 residues.

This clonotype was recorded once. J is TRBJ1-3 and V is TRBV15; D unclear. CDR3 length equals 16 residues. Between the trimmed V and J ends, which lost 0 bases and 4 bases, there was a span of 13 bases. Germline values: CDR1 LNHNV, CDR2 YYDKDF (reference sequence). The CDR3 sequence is CATSRDPVLGGNTIYF. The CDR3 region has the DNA TGTGCCACCAGCAGAGATCCAGTGTTAGGAGGAAACACCATATATTTT.

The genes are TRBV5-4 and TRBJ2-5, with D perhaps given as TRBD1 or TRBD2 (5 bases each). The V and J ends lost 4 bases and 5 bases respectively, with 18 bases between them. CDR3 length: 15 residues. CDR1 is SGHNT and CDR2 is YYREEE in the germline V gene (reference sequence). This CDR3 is CASSRDRLQWETQYF. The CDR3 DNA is TGTGCCAGCAGCCGGGACCGATTGCAGTGGGAGACCCAGTACTTC.

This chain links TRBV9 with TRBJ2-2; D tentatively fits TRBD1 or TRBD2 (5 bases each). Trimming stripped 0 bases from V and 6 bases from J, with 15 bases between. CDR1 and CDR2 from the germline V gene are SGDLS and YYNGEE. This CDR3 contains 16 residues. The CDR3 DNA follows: TGTGCCAGCAGCGTAGCATGGGCAGGGAGCGCCGGGGAGCTGTTTTTT. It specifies CASSVAWAGSAGELFF.

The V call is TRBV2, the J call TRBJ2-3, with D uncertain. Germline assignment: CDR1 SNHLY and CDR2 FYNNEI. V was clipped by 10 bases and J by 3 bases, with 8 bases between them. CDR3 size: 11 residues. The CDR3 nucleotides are TGTGCCACCGGGTTGACAGATACGCAGTATTTT. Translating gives CATGLTDTQYF.

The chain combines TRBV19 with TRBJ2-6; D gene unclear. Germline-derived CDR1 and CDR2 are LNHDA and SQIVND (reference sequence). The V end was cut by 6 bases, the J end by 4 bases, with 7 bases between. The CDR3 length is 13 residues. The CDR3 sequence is CASRVAGANVLTF. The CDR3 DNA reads TGTGCCAGTAGGGTGGCCGGGGCCAACGTCCTGACTTTC.

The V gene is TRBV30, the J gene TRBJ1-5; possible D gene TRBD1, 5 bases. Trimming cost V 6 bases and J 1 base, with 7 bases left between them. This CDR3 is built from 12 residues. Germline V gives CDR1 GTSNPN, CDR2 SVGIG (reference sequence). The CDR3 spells CACRDSNQPQHF. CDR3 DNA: TGTGCCTGCCGGGACAGCAATCAGCCCCAGCATTTT.

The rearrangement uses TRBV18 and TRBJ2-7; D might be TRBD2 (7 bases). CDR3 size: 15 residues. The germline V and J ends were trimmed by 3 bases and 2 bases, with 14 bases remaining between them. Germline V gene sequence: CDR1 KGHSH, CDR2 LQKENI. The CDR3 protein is CASSPVGGGPYEQYF. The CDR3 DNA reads TGTGCCAGCTCACCGGTGGGGGGGGGCCCCTACGAGCAGTACTTC.

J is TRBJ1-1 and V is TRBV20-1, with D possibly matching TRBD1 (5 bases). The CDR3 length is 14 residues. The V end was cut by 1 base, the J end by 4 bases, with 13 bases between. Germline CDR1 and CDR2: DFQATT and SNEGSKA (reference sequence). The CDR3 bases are TGCAGTGCTAGAGTTAGGATTGGGGGCACTGAAGCTTTCTTT. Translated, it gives CSARVRIGGTEAFF.

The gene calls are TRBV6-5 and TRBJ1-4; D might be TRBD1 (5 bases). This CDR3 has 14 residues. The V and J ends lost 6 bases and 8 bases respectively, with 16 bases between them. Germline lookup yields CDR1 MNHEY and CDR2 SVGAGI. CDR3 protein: CASSPGAGREKLFF. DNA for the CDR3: TGTGCCAGCAGCCCCGGCGCAGGGAGAGAAAAACTGTTTTTT.

In DNA form, the CDR3 reads TGCAGTGCTAGCTTTGGCAATGAGCAGTTCTTC. This encodes CSASFGNEQFF. V and J are TRBV20-1 and TRBJ2-1; D gene uncertain. CDR1 is DFQATT, CDR2 SNEGSKA, per germline (reference sequence). There are 11 residues in the CDR3. Trimming took off 3 bases at V and 6 bases at J, with 6 bases between the two ends.

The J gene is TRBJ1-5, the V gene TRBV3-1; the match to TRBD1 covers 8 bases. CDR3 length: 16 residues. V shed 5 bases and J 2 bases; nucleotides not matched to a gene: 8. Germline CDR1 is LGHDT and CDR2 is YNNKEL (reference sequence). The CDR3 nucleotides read TGTGCCAGCAGCGACACGACAGGGGTCGGCAATCAGCCCCAGCATTTT. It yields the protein CASSDTTGVGNQPQHF.

CDR3 nucleotide sequence: TGCGCCAGCAGCCTCCCTAGTTCCTACAATGAGCAGTTCTTC. It translates to CASSLPSSYNEQFF. The rearrangement uses TRBV5-1 and TRBJ2-1; D unclear. The CDR3 runs to 14 residues. Trimming cost V 4 bases and J 1 base, with 9 bases left between them. CDR1 and CDR2 (germline): SGHRS, YFSETQ.

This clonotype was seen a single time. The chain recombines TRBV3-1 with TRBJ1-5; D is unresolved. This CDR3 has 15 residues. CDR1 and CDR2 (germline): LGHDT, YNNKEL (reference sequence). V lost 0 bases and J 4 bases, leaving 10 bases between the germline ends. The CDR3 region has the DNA TGTGCCAGCAGCCAAGATAGTCGGGAAAATCAGCCCCAGCATTTT. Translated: CASSQDSRENQPQHF.

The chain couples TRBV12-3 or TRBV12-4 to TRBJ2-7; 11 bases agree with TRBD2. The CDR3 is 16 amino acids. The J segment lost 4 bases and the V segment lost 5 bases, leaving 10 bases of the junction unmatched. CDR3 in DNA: TGTGCCAGCAGTCCTACTCGTATAGCGGGAGGGTACGAGCAGTACTTC. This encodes CASSPTRIAGGYEQYF.

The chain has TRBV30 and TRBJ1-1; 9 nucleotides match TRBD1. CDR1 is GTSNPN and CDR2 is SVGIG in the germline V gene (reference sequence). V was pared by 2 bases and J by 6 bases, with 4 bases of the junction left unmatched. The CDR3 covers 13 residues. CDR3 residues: CAWSKQGASEAFF. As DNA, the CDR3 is TGTGCCTGGAGTAAACAGGGGGCCTCTGAAGCTTTCTTT.

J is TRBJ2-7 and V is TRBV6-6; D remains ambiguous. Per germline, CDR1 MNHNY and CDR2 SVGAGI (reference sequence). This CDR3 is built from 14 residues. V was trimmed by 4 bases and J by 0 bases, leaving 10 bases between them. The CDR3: CASSSGPNSYEQYF. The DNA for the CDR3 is TGTGCCAGCAGTTCCGGACCGAACTCCTACGAGCAGTACTTC.

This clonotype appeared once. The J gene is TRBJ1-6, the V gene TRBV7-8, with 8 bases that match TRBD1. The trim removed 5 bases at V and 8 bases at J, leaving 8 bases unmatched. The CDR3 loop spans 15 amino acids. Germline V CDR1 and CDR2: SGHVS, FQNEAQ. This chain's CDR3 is CASSLGQGGDSPLHF. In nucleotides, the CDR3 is TGTGCCAGCAGCCTAGGACAGGGCGGTGATTCACCCCTCCACTTT.

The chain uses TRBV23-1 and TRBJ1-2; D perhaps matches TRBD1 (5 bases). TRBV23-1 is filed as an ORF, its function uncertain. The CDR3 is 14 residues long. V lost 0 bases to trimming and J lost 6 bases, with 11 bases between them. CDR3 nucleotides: TGCGCCAGCAGTCAATCCATCCCGGGGGATGGCTACACCTTC. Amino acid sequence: CASSQSIPGDGYTF.